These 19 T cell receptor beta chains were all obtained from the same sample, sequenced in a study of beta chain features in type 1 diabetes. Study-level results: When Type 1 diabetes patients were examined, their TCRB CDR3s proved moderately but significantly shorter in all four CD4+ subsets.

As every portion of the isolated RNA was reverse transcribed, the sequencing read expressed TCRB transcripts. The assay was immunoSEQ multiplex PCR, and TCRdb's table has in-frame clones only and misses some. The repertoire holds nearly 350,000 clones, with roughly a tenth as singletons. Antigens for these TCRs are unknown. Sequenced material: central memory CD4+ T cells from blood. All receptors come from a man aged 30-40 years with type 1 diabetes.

CDR3 DNA sequence: TGCAGCGTTGATGGTATAGGAGGCTACGAGCAGTACTTC. It is translated as CSVDGIGGYEQYF. This rearrangement joins TRBV29-1 to TRBJ2-7; D may be TRBD2 (5 bases). The germline gives CDR1 SQVTM, CDR2 ANQGSEA. Trimming took 3 bases from V and 3 from J, leaving 12 bases between them. The CDR3 is 13 amino acids.

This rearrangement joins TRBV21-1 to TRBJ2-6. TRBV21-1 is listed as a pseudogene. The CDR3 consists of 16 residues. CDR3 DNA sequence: TGTGCCAGCAGCAAAAGGCCAAACTCTGGGGCCAACGTCCTGACTTTC. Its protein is CASSKRPNSGANVLTF.

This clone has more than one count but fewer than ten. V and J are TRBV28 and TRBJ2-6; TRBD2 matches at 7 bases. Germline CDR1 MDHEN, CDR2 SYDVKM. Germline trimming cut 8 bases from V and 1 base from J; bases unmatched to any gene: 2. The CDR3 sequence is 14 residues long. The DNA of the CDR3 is TGTGCCAGCGGCGGGGGTTCTGGGGCCAACGTCCTGACTTTC. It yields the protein CASGGGSGANVLTF.

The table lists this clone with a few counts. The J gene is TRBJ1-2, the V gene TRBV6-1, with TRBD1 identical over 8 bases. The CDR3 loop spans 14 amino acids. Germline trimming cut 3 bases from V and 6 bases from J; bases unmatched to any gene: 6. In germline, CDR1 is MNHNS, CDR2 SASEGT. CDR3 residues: CASSDASRGHGYTF. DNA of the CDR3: TGTGCCAGCAGTGACGCTAGCAGGGGGCATGGCTACACCTTC.

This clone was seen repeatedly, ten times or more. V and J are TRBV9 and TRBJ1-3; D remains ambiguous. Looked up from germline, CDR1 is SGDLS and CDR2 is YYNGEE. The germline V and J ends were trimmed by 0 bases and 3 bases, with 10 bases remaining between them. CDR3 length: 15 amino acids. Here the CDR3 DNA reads TGTGCCAGCAGCGTAGGAGACCCGTATGGAAACACCATATATTTT. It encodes CASSVGDPYGNTIYF.

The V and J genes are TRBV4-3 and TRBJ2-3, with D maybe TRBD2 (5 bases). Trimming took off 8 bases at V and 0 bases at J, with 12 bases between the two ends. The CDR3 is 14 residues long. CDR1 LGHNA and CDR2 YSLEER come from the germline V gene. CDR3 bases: TGCGCCAGCCGGGCGGGCCTTAGCACAGATACGCAGTATTTT. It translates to CASRAGLSTDTQYF.

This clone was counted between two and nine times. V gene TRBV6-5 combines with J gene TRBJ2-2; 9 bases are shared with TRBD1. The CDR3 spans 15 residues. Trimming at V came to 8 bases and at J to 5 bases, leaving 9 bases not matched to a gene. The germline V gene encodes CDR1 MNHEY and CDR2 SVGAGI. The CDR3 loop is CASASGTGYTGELFF. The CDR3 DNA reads TGTGCCAGCGCATCCGGGACAGGGTATACCGGGGAGCTGTTTTTT.

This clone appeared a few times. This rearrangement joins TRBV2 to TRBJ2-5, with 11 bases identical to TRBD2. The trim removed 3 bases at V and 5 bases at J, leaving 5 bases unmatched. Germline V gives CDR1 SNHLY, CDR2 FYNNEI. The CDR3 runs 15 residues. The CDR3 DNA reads TGTGCCAGCAGTGACGGGACTAGCGGTCCGGAGACCCAGTACTTC. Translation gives CASSDGTSGPETQYF.

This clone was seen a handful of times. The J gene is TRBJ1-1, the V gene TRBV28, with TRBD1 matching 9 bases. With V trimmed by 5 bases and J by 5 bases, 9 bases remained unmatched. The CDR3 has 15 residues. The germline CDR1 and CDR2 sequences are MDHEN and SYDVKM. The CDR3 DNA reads TGTGCCAGCAGTGGACAAGGACAGGGGAGGACTGAAGCTTTCTTT. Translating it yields CASSGQGQGRTEAFF.

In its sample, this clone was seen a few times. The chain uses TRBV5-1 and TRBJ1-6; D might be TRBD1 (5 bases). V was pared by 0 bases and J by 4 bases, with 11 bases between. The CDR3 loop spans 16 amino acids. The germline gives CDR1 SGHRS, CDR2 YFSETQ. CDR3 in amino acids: CASSLDPGTYNSPLHF. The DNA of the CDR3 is TGCGCCAGCAGCTTGGACCCAGGGACTTATAATTCACCCCTCCACTTT.

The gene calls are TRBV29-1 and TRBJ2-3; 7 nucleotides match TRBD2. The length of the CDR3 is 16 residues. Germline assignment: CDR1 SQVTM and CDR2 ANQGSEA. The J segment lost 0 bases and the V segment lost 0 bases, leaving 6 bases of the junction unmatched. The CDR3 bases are TGCAGCGTTGAAGATCCGGGGAGGGAAAGCACAGATACGCAGTATTTT. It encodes CSVEDPGRESTDTQYF.

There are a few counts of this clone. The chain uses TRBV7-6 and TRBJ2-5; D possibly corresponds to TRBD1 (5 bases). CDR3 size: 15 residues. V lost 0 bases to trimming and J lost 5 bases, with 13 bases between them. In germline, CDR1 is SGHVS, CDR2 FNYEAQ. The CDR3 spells CASSLAIRAPETQYF. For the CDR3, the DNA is TGTGCCAGCAGCTTAGCAATCAGGGCCCCTGAGACCCAGTACTTC.

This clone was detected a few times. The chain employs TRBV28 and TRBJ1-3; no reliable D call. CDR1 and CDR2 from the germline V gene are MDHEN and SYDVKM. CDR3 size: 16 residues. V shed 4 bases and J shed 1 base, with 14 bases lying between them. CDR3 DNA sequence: TGTGCCAGCAGTTCTCCGGTAGGGATGTCTGGAAACACCATATATTTT. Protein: CASSSPVGMSGNTIYF.

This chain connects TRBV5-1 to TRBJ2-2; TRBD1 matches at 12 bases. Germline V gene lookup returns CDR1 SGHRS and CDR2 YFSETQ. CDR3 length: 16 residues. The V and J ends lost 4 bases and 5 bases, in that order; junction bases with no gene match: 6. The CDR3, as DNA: TGCGCCAGCAGCCCGGGACAGGGGGCGGAAACCGGGGAGCTGTTTTTT. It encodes CASSPGQGAETGELFF.

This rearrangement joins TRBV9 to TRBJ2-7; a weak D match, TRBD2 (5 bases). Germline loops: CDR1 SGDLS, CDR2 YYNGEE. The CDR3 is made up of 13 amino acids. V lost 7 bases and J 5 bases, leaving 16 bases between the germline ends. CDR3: CASGPPGFNEQYF. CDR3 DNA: TGTGCCAGCGGCCCGCCGGGGTTCAACGAGCAGTACTTC.

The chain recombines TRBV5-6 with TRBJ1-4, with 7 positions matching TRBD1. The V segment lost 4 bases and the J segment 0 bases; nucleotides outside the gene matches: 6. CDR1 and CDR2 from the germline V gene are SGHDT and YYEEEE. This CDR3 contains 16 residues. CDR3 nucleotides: TGTGCCAGCAGCCTGACAGGGAGCCCAACTAATGAAAAACTGTTTTTT. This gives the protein CASSLTGSPTNEKLFF. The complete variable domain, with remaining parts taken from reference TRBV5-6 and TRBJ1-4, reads DAGVTQSPTHLIKTRGQQVTLRCSPKSGHDTVSWYQQALGQGPQFIFQYYEEEERQRGNFPDRFSGHQFPNYSSELNVNALLLGDSALYLCASSLTGSPTNEKLFFGSGTQLSVL.

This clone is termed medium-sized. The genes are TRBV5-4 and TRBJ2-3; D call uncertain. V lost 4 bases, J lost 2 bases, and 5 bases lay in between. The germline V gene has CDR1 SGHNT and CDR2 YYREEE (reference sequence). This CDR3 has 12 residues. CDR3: CASSPDTDTQYF. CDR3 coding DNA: TGTGCCAGCAGCCCAGACACAGATACGCAGTATTTT. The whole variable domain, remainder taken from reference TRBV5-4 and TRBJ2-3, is ETGVTQSPTHLIKTRGQQVTLRCSSQSGHNTVSWYQQALGQGPQFIFQYYREEENGRGNFPPRFSGLQFPNYSSELNVNALELDDSALYLCASSPDTDTQYFGPGTRLTVL.

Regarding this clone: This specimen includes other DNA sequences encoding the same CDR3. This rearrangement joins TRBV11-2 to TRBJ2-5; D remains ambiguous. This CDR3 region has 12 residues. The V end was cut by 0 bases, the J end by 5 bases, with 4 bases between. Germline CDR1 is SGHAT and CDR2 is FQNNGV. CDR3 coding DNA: TGTGCCAGCAGCTTAGATCAGGAGACCCAGTACTTC. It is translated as CASSLDQETQYF.

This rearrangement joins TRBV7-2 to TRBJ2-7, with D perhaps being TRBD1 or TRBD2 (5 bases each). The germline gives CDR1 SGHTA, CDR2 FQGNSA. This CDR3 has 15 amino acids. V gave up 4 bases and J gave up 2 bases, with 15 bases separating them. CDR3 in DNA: TGTGCCAGCAGCTCCACCGGGACGTCCGCCTACGAGCAGTACTTC. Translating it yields CASSSTGTSAYEQYF. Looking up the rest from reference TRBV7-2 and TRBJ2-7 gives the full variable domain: GAGVSQSPSNKVTEKGKDVELRCDPISGHTALYWYRQSLGQGLEFLIYFQGNSAPDKSGLPSDRFSAERTGGSVSTLTIQRTQQEDSAVYLCASSSTGTSAYEQYFGPGTRLTVT.